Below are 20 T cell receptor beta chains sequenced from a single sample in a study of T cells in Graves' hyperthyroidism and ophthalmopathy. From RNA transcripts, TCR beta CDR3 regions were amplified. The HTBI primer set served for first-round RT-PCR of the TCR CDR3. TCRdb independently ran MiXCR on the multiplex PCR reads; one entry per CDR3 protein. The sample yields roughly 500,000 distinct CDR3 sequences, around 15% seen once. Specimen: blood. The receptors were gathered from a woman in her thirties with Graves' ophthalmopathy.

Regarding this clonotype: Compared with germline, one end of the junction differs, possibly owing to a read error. The CDR3 DNA reads TGTGCCAACAGTATAAAGGACGGACCTTATGGCTACACCTTC. Protein: CANSIKDGPYGYTF. The chain recombines TRBV6-2 or TRBV6-3 with TRBJ1-2; D uncertain. The CDR3 extends over 14 amino acids. Germline V CDR1 and CDR2: MNHEY, SVGEGT.

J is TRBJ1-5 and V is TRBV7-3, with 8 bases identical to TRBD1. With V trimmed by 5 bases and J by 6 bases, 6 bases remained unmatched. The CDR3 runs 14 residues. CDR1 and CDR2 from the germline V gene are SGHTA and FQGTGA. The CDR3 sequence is CASSELDRAQPQHF. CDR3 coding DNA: TGTGCCAGCAGCGAACTGGACAGGGCTCAGCCCCAGCATTTT.

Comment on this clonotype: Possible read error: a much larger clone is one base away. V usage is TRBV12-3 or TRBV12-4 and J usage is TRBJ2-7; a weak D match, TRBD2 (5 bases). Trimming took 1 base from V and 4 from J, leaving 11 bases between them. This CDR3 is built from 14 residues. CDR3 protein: CASSLDPLAYEQYF. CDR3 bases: TGTGCCAGCAGTTTAGATCCCCTAGCATACGAGCAGTACTTC.

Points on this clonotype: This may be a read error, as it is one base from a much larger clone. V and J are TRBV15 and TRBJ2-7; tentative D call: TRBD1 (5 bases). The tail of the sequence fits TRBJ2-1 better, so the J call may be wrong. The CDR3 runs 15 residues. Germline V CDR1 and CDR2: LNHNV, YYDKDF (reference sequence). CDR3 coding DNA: TGTGCCACCAGCAGAGATCTCAGGGATTCCTACGAGCAGTTCTTC. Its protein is CATSRDLRDSYEQFF.

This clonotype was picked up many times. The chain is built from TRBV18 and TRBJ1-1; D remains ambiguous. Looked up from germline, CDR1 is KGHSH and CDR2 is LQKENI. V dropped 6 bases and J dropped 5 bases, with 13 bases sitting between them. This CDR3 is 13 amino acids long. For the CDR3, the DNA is TGTGCCAGCTCCACGGGGAGGAATACTGAAGCTTTCTTT. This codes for CASSTGRNTEAFF.

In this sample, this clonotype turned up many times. The CDR3: CSRDPGLAGRQQFF. The DNA of the CDR3 is TGCAGTAGAGACCCGGGACTAGCGGGGCGGCAGCAGTTCTTC. V gene TRBV20-1 combines with J gene TRBJ2-1, with TRBD2 identical over 13 bases. Unmatched junction bases numbered 12, after V lost 8 bases and J lost 11 bases. In germline, CDR1 is DFQATT, CDR2 SNEGSKA (reference sequence). The CDR3 has 14 amino acids.

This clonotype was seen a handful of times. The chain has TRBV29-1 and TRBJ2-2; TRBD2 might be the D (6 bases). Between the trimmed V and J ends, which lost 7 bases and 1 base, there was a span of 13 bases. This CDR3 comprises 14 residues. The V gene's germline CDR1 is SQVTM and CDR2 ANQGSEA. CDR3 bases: TGCAGCGCGCTTAGCGGACTGAACACCGGGGAGCTGTTTTTT. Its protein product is CSALSGLNTGELFF.

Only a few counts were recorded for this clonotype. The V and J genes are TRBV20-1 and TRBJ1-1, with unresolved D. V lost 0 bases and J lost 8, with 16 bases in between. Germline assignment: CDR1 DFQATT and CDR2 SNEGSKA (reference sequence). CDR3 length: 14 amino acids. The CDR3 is CSAREGTNYPEAFF. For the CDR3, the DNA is TGCAGTGCTAGAGAGGGCACCAACTACCCGGAAGCTTTCTTT.

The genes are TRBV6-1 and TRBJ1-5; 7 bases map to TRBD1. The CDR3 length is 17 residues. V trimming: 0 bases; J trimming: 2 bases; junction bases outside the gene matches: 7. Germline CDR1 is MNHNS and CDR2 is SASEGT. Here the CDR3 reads CASSEAVGQGGNQPQHF. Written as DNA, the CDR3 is TGTGCCAGCAGTGAAGCAGTGGGCCAGGGGGGCAATCAGCCCCAGCATTTT.

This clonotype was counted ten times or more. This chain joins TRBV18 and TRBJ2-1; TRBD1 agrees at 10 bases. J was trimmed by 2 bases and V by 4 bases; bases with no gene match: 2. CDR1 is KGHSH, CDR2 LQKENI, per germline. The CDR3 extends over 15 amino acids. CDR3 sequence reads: CASSRDRGPYNEQFF. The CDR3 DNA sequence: TGTGCCAGCTCACGGGACAGGGGTCCCTACAATGAGCAGTTCTTC.

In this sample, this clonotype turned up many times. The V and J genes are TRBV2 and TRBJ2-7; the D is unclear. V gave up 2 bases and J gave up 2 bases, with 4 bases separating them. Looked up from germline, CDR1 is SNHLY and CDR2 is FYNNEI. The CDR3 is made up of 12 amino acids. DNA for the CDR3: TGTGCCAGCAGTGAATACGCCTACGAGCAGTACTTC. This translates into CASSEYAYEQYF.

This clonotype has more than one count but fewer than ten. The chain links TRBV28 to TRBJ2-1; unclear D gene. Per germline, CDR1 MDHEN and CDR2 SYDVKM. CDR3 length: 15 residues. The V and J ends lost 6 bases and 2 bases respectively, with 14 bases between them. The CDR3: CASSSDALAYNEQFF. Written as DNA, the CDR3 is TGTGCCAGCAGCTCCGACGCCCTGGCCTACAATGAGCAGTTCTTC.

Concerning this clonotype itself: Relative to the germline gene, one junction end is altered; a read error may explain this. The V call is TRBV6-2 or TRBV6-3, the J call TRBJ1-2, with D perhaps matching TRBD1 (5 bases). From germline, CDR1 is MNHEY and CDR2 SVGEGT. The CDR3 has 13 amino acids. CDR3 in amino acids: CACPRGSNYGYAF. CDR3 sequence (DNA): TGTGCCTGCCCGCGGGGGAGCAACTATGGCTACGCCTTC.

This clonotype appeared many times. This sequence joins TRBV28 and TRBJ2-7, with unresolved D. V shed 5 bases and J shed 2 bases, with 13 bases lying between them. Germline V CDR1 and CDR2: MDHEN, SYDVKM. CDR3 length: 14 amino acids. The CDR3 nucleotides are TGTGCCAGCAGTCCCACGGGCTACGCCTACGAGCAGTACTTC. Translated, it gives CASSPTGYAYEQYF.

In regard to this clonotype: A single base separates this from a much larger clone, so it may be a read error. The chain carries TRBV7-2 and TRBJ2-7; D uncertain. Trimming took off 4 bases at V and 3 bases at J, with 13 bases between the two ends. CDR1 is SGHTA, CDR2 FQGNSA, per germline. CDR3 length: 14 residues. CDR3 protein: CASSSALAIYEQYF. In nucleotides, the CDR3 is TGTGCCAGCAGCTCAGCGCTTGCAATCTACGAGCAGTACTTC.

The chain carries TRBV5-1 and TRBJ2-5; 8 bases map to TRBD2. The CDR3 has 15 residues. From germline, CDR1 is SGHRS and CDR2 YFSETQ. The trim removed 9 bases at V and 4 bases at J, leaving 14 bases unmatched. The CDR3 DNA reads TGCGCCAAGCAGACGGGGGGTCTAGCGGGAGAGACCCAGTACTTC. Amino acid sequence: CAKQTGGLAGETQYF.

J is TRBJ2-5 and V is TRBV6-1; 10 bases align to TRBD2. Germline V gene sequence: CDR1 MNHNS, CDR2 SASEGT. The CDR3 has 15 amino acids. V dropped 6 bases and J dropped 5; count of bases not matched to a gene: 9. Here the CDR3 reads CASSLGLAERETQYF. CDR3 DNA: TGTGCCAGCAGCCTCGGACTAGCGGAACGGGAGACCCAGTACTTC.

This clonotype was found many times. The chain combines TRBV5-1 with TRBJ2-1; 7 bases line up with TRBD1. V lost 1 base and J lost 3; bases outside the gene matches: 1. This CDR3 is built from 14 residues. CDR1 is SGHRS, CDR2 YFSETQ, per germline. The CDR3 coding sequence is TGCGCCAGCAGCTTGACAGGGGTCTACAATGAGCAGTTCTTC. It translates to CASSLTGVYNEQFF.

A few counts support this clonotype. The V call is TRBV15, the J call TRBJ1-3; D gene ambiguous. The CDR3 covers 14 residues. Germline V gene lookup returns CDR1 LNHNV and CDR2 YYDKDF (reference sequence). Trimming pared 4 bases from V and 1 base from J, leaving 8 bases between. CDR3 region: CATSTPGSGNTIYF. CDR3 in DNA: TGTGCCACCAGCACTCCTGGATCTGGAAACACCATATATTTT.

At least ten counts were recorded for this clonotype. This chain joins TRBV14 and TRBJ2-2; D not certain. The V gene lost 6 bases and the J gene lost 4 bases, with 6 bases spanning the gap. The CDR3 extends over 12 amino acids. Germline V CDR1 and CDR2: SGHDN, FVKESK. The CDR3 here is CASRAGTGELFF. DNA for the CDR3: TGTGCCAGCAGGGCTGGCACCGGGGAGCTGTTTTTT.